These 30 T cell receptor beta chains share one sample of origin, sequenced in a study of cytomegalovirus exposure and HLA in healthy donors. TCRdb's copy holds only in-frame clones and misses some; the assay was immunoSEQ multiplex PCR. The sample shows a few hundred thousand clones, approximately 90% of them seen only once. The sequencing input was PBMCs. Receptors originate from a woman aged 18-29 years in good health and CMV-seronegative.

V and J are TRBV4-2 and TRBJ2-5; possibly TRBD1 for D (6 bases). Germline assignment: CDR1 LGHNA and CDR2 YNFKEQ. The ends were cut back, 0 bases at V and 9 bases at J, with 17 bases in the middle. This CDR3 is built from 15 residues. This CDR3 is CASSQDAAAKGAQYF. For the CDR3, the DNA is TGTGCCAGCAGCCAAGATGCGGCAGCAAAGGGGGCCCAGTACTTC.

J is TRBJ2-1 and V is TRBV11-1; TRBD2 agrees at 8 bases. The CDR3 contains 16 residues. Trimming took 1 base from V and 8 from J; bases not matched to a gene: 10. The germline V gene encodes CDR1 SGHAT and CDR2 FQDESV (reference sequence). CDR3 residues: CASSLEPGRALDEQFF. The CDR3 DNA reads TGTGCCAGCAGCTTAGAACCCGGGAGGGCCCTTGATGAGCAGTTCTTC. Supplemented by reference TRBV11-1 and TRBJ2-1, the full variable domain reads EAEVAQSPRYKITEKSQAVAFWCDPISGHATLYWYRQILGQGPELLVQFQDESVVDDSQLPKDRFSAERLKGVDSTLKIQPAELGDSAMYLCASSLEPGRALDEQFFGPGTRLTVL.

J is TRBJ2-1 and V is TRBV2; 8 bases agree with TRBD2. Per germline, CDR1 SNHLY and CDR2 FYNNEI. CDR3 length: 16 residues. The V segment lost 2 bases and the J segment 3 bases; nucleotides outside the gene matches: 6. The DNA of the CDR3 is TGTGCCAGCAGTGAAACAGGGCGGGAGGTCTACAATGAGCAGTTCTTC. Protein: CASSETGREVYNEQFF.

The chain is built from TRBV6-5 and TRBJ2-1, with a tentative D call TRBD2 (6 bases). Germline V gene lookup returns CDR1 MNHEY and CDR2 SVGAGI. V was shortened by 3 bases and J by 7 bases, with 13 bases between the two germline ends. The CDR3 contains 14 residues. The CDR3 nucleotides read TGTGCCAGCAGTTATCGGGGGAGTGGGAATGAGCAGTTCTTC. Its translation is CASSYRGSGNEQFF.

The J gene is TRBJ2-7, the V gene TRBV5-4; 7 nucleotides line up with TRBD2. Trimming removed 7 bases from V and 0 bases from J; junction bases left unmatched: 4. CDR1 and CDR2 (germline): SGHNT, YYREEE (reference sequence). CDR3 length equals 13 residues. The CDR3 nucleotides read TGTGCCAGCGGGAGGGACTTCTCCTACGAGCAGTACTTC. Translating it yields CASGRDFSYEQYF.

This clone has more than one count but fewer than ten. This chain uses TRBV5-6 with TRBJ1-2; D perhaps matches TRBD1 (6 bases). Trimming left V 3 bases short and J 7 bases short, with 16 bases between. From germline, CDR1 is SGHDT and CDR2 YYEEEE. CDR3 size: 14 residues. CDR3 amino acids: CASSYGQTASGYTF. The CDR3 bases are TGTGCCAGCAGCTACGGACAGACGGCTAGTGGCTACACCTTC.

The chain is built from TRBV5-8 and TRBJ2-7, with TRBD1 matching 10 bases. V was clipped by 4 bases and J by 2 bases; unmatched bases: 12. Germline values: CDR1 SGHTS, CDR2 YDEGEE. The CDR3 has 17 amino acids. The CDR3 is CASSPPWGTGATYEQYF. The CDR3 region has the DNA TGTGCCAGCAGCCCCCCCTGGGGGACAGGGGCGACCTACGAGCAGTACTTC.

The gene calls are TRBV18 and TRBJ2-1; 7 nucleotides line up with TRBD2. Germline V gene lookup returns CDR1 KGHSH and CDR2 LQKENI. The CDR3 consists of 14 residues. The J segment lost 3 bases and the V segment lost 5 bases, leaving 4 bases of the junction unmatched. The CDR3 DNA is TGTGCCAGCTCATCGACTAGCCGCTACAATGAGCAGTTCTTC. Amino acids: CASSSTSRYNEQFF.

This sequence joins TRBV28 and TRBJ2-7, with D perhaps TRBD2 (6 bases). Germline-derived CDR1 and CDR2 are MDHEN and SYDVKM. The CDR3 runs 14 residues. With 5 bases removed from V and 6 bases from J, the gap between germline ends came to 17 bases. The CDR3 here is CASSPPHLGGEQYF. CDR3 in DNA: TGTGCCAGCAGTCCTCCACACCTCGGGGGCGAGCAGTACTTC.

The chain couples TRBV27 to TRBJ2-1; tentative D call: TRBD1 (6 bases). CDR1 is MNHEY, CDR2 SMNVEV, per germline (reference sequence). This CDR3 contains 13 residues. V was trimmed by 2 bases and J by 5 bases, leaving 7 bases between them. CDR3 nucleotides: TGTGCCAGCAGTTTAGGACAGAACAATGAGCAGTTCTTC. Residues: CASSLGQNNEQFF.

The chain employs TRBV27 and TRBJ1-4; no definite D call. Trimming stripped 10 bases from V and 0 bases from J, with 12 bases between. The CDR3 length is 14 residues. Germline V gene lookup returns CDR1 MNHEY and CDR2 SMNVEV (reference sequence). Written as DNA, the CDR3 is TGTGCCACCGCGGCAAGAGCAACTAATGAAAAACTGTTTTTT. This codes for CATAARATNEKLFF.

The genes are TRBV2 and TRBJ2-5, with D possibly TRBD2 on 5 matching bases. The germline V gene encodes CDR1 SNHLY and CDR2 FYNNEI. Trimming pared 6 bases from V and 5 bases from J, leaving 25 bases between. This CDR3 is built from 17 residues. CDR3 coding DNA: TGTGCCAGCAGCGGACTGATATTTCGGGAACGGAGCGAGACCCAGTACTTC. Amino acids: CASSGLIFRERSETQYF.

This sequence joins TRBV7-8 and TRBJ2-3, with 12 nucleotides matching TRBD2. This CDR3 contains 16 residues. V gave up 3 bases and J gave up 2 bases; unmatched junction bases: 3. Per the germline V gene, CDR1 is SGHVS and CDR2 is FQNEAQ. The CDR3 DNA reads TGTGCCAGCAGCTTCAGACTAGCGGGAGACACAGATACGCAGTATTTT. Encoded protein: CASSFRLAGDTDTQYF. Based on the CDR3 plus reference TRBV7-8 and TRBJ2-3, the full variable domain is GAGVSQSPRYKVAKRGQDVALRCDPISGHVSLFWYQQALGQGPEFLTYFQNEAQLDKSGLPSDRFFAERPEGSVSTLKIQRTQQEDSAVYLCASSFRLAGDTDTQYFGPGTRLTVL.

The chain links TRBV4-3 to TRBJ2-3; D might be TRBD2 (6 bases). V was trimmed by 2 bases and J by 3 bases, leaving 18 bases between them. This CDR3 is built from 17 residues. The germline V gene encodes CDR1 LGHNA and CDR2 YSLEER. CDR3 region: CASSQQRRGLRTDTQYF. CDR3 bases: TGCGCCAGCAGCCAACAGAGGAGGGGCCTTAGGACAGATACGCAGTATTTT.

This clone has only one observation. The V call is TRBV5-4, the J call TRBJ2-7; D possibly corresponds to TRBD2 (7 bases). V was cut by 4 bases and J by 2 bases, with 13 bases left in between. This CDR3 region has 14 residues. The germline V gene encodes CDR1 SGHNT and CDR2 YYREEE (reference sequence). The chain's CDR3 is CASSPEGGTYEQYF. The CDR3 coding sequence is TGTGCCAGCAGCCCGGAGGGGGGGACCTACGAGCAGTACTTC.

This chain joins TRBV7-6 and TRBJ2-7, with D uncertain. Trimming shortened V by 4 bases and J by 2 bases, and 6 bases separated the two germline ends. Germline V gives CDR1 SGHVS, CDR2 FNYEAQ. This CDR3 has 12 amino acids. CDR3 DNA sequence: TGTGCCAGCAGCTCTCTTACCTACGAGCAGTACTTC. It translates to CASSSLTYEQYF.

This clone appeared once. The rearrangement links TRBV7-2 to TRBJ2-7; TRBD2 matches at 12 bases. CDR1 SGHTA and CDR2 FQGNSA come from the germline V gene. Trimming cost V 2 bases and J 10 bases; bases outside gene matches: 6. The CDR3 spans 14 residues. This CDR3 is CASSLLGLAGQQYF. CDR3 DNA sequence: TGTGCCAGCAGCTTATTGGGACTAGCGGGCCAACAGTACTTC.

The genes are TRBV15 and TRBJ1-3; 9 bases are a match to TRBD1. The CDR3 sequence is 15 residues long. CDR1 is LNHNV, CDR2 YYDKDF, per germline (reference sequence). The V gene end was trimmed by 0 bases and the J gene end by 7 bases; junction bases not matched to a gene: 4. Written as DNA, the CDR3 is TGTGCCACCAGCAGAGATCCGGGACAGGGCAACACCATATATTTT. It encodes CATSRDPGQGNTIYF.

The gene calls are TRBV6-5 and TRBJ1-2; D ambiguous. The CDR3 runs to 14 residues. The germline gives CDR1 MNHEY, CDR2 SVGAGI. V shed 0 bases and J shed 0 bases, with 5 bases lying between them. The CDR3 protein is CASSYSYSNYGYTF. The DNA of the CDR3 is TGTGCCAGCAGTTACTCCTACTCTAACTATGGCTACACCTTC.

J is TRBJ1-1 and V is TRBV6-6, with TRBD1 matching 12 bases. Germline V gene data show CDR1 as MNHNY and CDR2 as SVGAGI (reference sequence). V was clipped by 2 bases and J by 11 bases; unmatched bases: 6. The CDR3 length is 14 residues. The CDR3 is CASSYGTGGSVAFF. CDR3 DNA sequence: TGTGCCAGCAGTTACGGGACAGGGGGCTCTGTTGCTTTCTTT.

The gene calls are TRBV7-2 and TRBJ2-3; 8 nucleotides agree with TRBD2. This CDR3 is 17 amino acids long. Germline CDR1 and CDR2: SGHTA and FQGNSA. The ends lost 2 bases at V and 1 base at J; junction bases unmatched: 8. CDR3 in DNA: TGTGCCAGCAGCTTACTGACGGGAGGGTGGGGCACAGATACGCAGTATTTT. It specifies CASSLLTGGWGTDTQYF. Supplemented by reference TRBV7-2 and TRBJ2-3, the full variable domain reads GAGVSQSPSNKVTEKGKDVELRCDPISGHTALYWYRQSLGQGLEFLIYFQGNSAPDKSGLPSDRFSAERTGGSVSTLTIQRTQQEDSAVYLCASSLLTGGWGTDTQYFGPGTRLTVL.

The chain couples TRBV4-1 to TRBJ1-1; D perhaps matches TRBD1 (5 bases). V was pared by 0 bases and J by 0 bases, with 11 bases between. Germline assignment: CDR1 MGHRA and CDR2 YSYEKL. There are 16 residues in the CDR3. This CDR3 reads CASSQERRGMNTEAFF. The CDR3 region has the DNA TGCGCCAGCAGCCAAGAAAGGCGGGGCATGAACACTGAAGCTTTCTTT.

The chain carries TRBV2 and TRBJ1-1; 7 bases line up with TRBD1. Germline V gives CDR1 SNHLY, CDR2 FYNNEI. The CDR3 covers 15 residues. The junction had 7 bases not matched to a gene; V was cut back by 6 bases and J by 0 bases. The CDR3 bases are TGTGCCAGCAGGGATAGACAGGGCATGAACACTGAAGCTTTCTTT. This codes for CASRDRQGMNTEAFF.

The chain uses TRBV27 and TRBJ2-5; D may be TRBD2 (5 bases). Germline-derived CDR1 and CDR2 are MNHEY and SMNVEV (reference sequence). This CDR3 comprises 16 residues. V lost 6 bases and J 4 bases, leaving 21 bases between the germline ends. The CDR3: CASSPGLSTAGETQYF. DNA for the CDR3: TGTGCCAGCAGCCCTGGGTTGAGTACGGCGGGAGAGACCCAGTACTTC.

The chain carries TRBV6-6 and TRBJ2-7, with D perhaps matching TRBD2 (5 bases). This CDR3 has 13 amino acids. The V gene's germline CDR1 is MNHNY and CDR2 SVGAGI (reference sequence). V shed 0 bases and J shed 3 bases, with 6 bases lying between them. The CDR3 is CASSYSEDYEQYF. The CDR3 bases are TGTGCCAGCAGTTACTCGGAGGACTACGAGCAGTACTTC.

V and J are TRBV27 and TRBJ2-7; 8 positions match TRBD1. After removal of 5 bases from V and 3 bases from J, the junction contained 6 bases not matched to a gene. The CDR3 contains 14 residues. Looked up from germline, CDR1 is MNHEY and CDR2 is SMNVEV (reference sequence). In DNA form, the CDR3 reads TGTGCCAGCAGTCAAGCCAGGGGGCACTACGAGCAGTACTTC. Translating gives CASSQARGHYEQYF.

V gene TRBV5-4 combines with J gene TRBJ2-7; 7 bases agree with TRBD2. Germline-derived CDR1 and CDR2 are SGHNT and YYREEE (reference sequence). CDR3 size: 15 residues. Trimming removed 3 bases from V and 1 base from J; junction bases left unmatched: 7. The CDR3 loop is CASSSGREWSYEQYF. DNA of the CDR3: TGTGCCAGCAGCTCCGGGCGGGAGTGGTCCTACGAGCAGTACTTC.

The J gene is TRBJ2-7, the V gene TRBV28; 9 nucleotides line up with TRBD1. This CDR3 region has 13 residues. Germline V gene data show CDR1 as MDHEN and CDR2 as SYDVKM. J lost 6 bases, V lost 7 bases, and 7 bases had no gene match. The DNA of the CDR3 is TGTGCCAGCACCCCCCGGACAGGGGTCGAGCAGTACTTC. Translated: CASTPRTGVEQYF. The full variable domain, in which reference TRBV28 and TRBJ2-7 provide the parts outside the CDR3, is DVKVTQSSRYLVKRTGEKVFLECVQDMDHENMFWYRQDPGLGLRLIYFSYDVKMKEKGDIPEGYSVSREKKERFSLILESASTNQTSMYLCASTPRTGVEQYFGPGTRLTVT.

The chain uses TRBV7-9 and TRBJ1-1, with TRBD1 matching 7 bases. The CDR3 is 14 amino acids. Germline V gene sequence: CDR1 SEHNR, CDR2 FQNEAQ (reference sequence). The V and J ends lost 6 bases and 3 bases, in that order; junction bases with no gene match: 7. The CDR3 DNA is TGTGCCAGCAGGCCCCCAGGGGGTTACACTGAAGCTTTCTTT. Residues: CASRPPGGYTEAFF. The entire variable domain, with the rest obtained from reference TRBV7-9 and TRBJ1-1, is as follows: DTGVSQNPRHKITKRGQNVTFRCDPISEHNRLYWYRQTLGQGPEFLTYFQNEAQLEKSRLLSDRFSAERPKGSFSTLEIQRTEQGDSAMYLCASRPPGGYTEAFFGQGTRLTVV.

The V gene is TRBV2, the J gene TRBJ2-3, with TRBD2 matching 7 bases. V was clipped by 3 bases and J by 3 bases; unmatched bases: 3. CDR1 is SNHLY and CDR2 is FYNNEI in the germline V gene. The length of the CDR3 is 14 residues. The CDR3 DNA reads as TGTGCCAGCAGTGACTTCGGGGGGACAGATACGCAGTATTTT. Translating gives CASSDFGGTDTQYF.